These 27 T cell receptor beta chains came from one sample sequenced in a study of OX40 agonist ivuxolimab in advanced cancers. Assay used: immunoSEQ multiplex PCR; TCRdb lists only in-frame clones, some missing. The table lists just over 50,000 clones, around 77% of them singletons. Sequenced material: CD4+ or CD8+ T cells sorted from blood, taken in a trial of the OX40 agonist ivuxolimab. Receptor source: an adult with an advanced solid tumor such as melanoma, head and neck, liver or kidney cancer.

CDR3: CASSPPGTGVTGLTF. CDR3 DNA: TGTGCCAGCAGCCCGCCAGGGACAGGGGTTACTGGTCTCACCTTC. The V call is TRBV11-2, the J call TRBJ1-2, with 10 bases aligning to TRBD1. There are 15 residues in the CDR3. J gave up 13 bases and V 5 bases, and 16 bases lay outside the gene matches. The V gene's germline CDR1 is SGHAT and CDR2 FQNNGV. The full variable domain, with the rest looked up from reference TRBV11-2 and TRBJ1-2, is EAGVAQSPRYKIIEKRQSVAFWCNPISGHATLYWYQQILGQGPKLLIQFQNNGVVDDSQLPKDRFSAERLKGVDSTLKIQPAKLEDSAVYLCASSPPGTGVTGLTFGSGTRLTVV.

This chain connects TRBV28 to TRBJ1-2; D remains unclear. The CDR3 totals 12 residues. Germline loops: CDR1 MDHEN, CDR2 SYDVKM. The V gene lost 6 bases and the J gene lost 1 base, with 6 bases spanning the gap. The CDR3: CASRTNNYGYTF. CDR3 DNA: TGTGCCAGCAGAACAAATAACTATGGCTACACCTTC.

The V call is TRBV28, the J call TRBJ2-1; TRBD1 matches 8 bases. This CDR3 spans 12 amino acids. The V segment lost 6 bases and the J segment 11 bases; nucleotides outside the gene matches: 6. CDR1 MDHEN and CDR2 SYDVKM come from the germline V gene. The CDR3 coding sequence is TGTGCCAGCAGCCAAGGGACAGGCCAGCAGTTCTTC. This codes for CASSQGTGQQFF.

J is TRBJ1-1 and V is TRBV10-3; D remains unclear. CDR3 length: 15 amino acids. From germline, CDR1 is ENHRY and CDR2 SYGVKD. The V gene lost 3 bases and the J gene lost 4 bases, with 15 bases spanning the gap. CDR3 coding DNA: TGTGCCATCAGTGAAATAGCAGGACGGTCCACTGAAGCTTTCTTT. Encoded protein: CAISEIAGRSTEAFF.

The chain combines TRBV5-4 with TRBJ1-1, with TRBD1 matching over 7 bases. With V trimmed by 2 bases and J by 4 bases, 8 bases remained unmatched. This CDR3 spans 15 amino acids. In germline, CDR1 is SGHNT, CDR2 YYREEE (reference sequence). CDR3 in DNA: TGTGCCAGCAGCTTTTCCGGGACAGTGGGCACTGAAGCTTTCTTT. Protein: CASSFSGTVGTEAFF.

The chain recombines TRBV7-6 with TRBJ1-6; 10 bases are a match to TRBD1. V lost 5 bases to trimming and J lost 12 bases; unmatched junction nucleotides: 7. The V gene's germline CDR1 is SGHVS and CDR2 FNYEAQ. The CDR3 is 14 residues long. The CDR3 nucleotides are TGTGCCAGCAGCAGACAGGGGGCGATTGGACCCCTCCACTTT. Residues: CASSRQGAIGPLHF. The variable domain in full, completed from reference TRBV7-6 and TRBJ1-6, reads GAGVSQSPRYKVTKRGQDVALRCDPISGHVSLYWYRQALGQGPEFLTYFNYEAQQDKSGLPNDRFSAERPEGSISTLTIQRTEQRDSAMYRCASSRQGAIGPLHFGNGTRLTVT.

The chain uses TRBV9 and TRBJ2-2; 8 positions agree with TRBD1. CDR3 length: 15 amino acids. Per germline, CDR1 SGDLS and CDR2 YYNGEE. Trimming removed 4 bases from V and 4 bases from J; junction bases left unmatched: 6. CDR3 in amino acids: CASSTLQGVTGELFF. CDR3 coding DNA: TGTGCCAGCAGCACGTTACAGGGGGTCACCGGGGAGCTGTTTTTT.

V is TRBV2 and J is TRBJ2-7; TRBD2 aligns across 7 bases. The trim removed 8 bases at V and 0 bases at J, leaving 1 base unmatched. The CDR3 is made up of 12 amino acids. CDR1 and CDR2 (germline): SNHLY, FYNNEI. The DNA for the CDR3 is TGTGCCAGCGGGAGGGCCTCCTACGAGCAGTACTTC. Translation gives CASGRASYEQYF. The entire variable domain, with the rest obtained from reference TRBV2 and TRBJ2-7, is as follows: EPEVTQTPSHQVTQMGQEVILRCVPISNHLYFYWYRQILGQKVEFLVSFYNNEISEKSEIFDDQFSVERPDGSNFTLKIRSTKLEDSAMYFCASGRASYEQYFGPGTRLTVT.

This chain joins TRBV6-1 and TRBJ1-1, with D possibly TRBD1 on 5 matching bases. Trimming took off 4 bases at V and 3 bases at J, with 9 bases between the two ends. The CDR3 loop spans 13 amino acids. From germline, CDR1 is MNHNS and CDR2 SASEGT. The chain's CDR3 is CASSVRGYTEAFF. The CDR3 DNA is TGTGCCAGCAGTGTGAGGGGCTACACTGAAGCTTTCTTT.

This chain joins TRBV4-1 and TRBJ1-5; D is possibly TRBD1 (5 bases). From germline, CDR1 is MGHRA and CDR2 YSYEKL. The CDR3 is 16 amino acids. V was clipped by 3 bases and J by 0 bases, with 12 bases between them. CDR3 nucleotides: TGCGCCAGCAGCCAGCCCCAGGGATTTAGCAATCAGCCCCAGCATTTT. This gives the protein CASSQPQGFSNQPQHF.

V and J are TRBV30 and TRBJ1-6, with D tentatively TRBD1 (5 bases). Germline V lookup: CDR1 GTSNPN, CDR2 SVGIG (reference sequence). V shed 4 bases and J shed 7 bases, with 14 bases lying between them. The CDR3 has 14 residues. The CDR3 sequence is CAWTALTVNSPLHF. CDR3 nucleotide sequence: TGTGCCTGGACCGCTTTGACAGTAAATTCACCCCTCCACTTT. The variable domain in full, completed from reference TRBV30 and TRBJ1-6, reads SQTIHQWPATLVQPVGSPLSLECTVEGTSNPNLYWYRQAAGRGLQLLFYSVGIGQISSEVPQNLSASRPQDRQFILSSKKLLLSDSGFYLCAWTALTVNSPLHFGNGTRLTVT.

This chain uses TRBV4-1 with TRBJ1-3; a weak D match, TRBD1 (5 bases). From germline, CDR1 is MGHRA and CDR2 YSYEKL. The CDR3 length is 16 residues. Trimming removed 1 base at V and 2 bases at J, with 12 bases between. The chain's CDR3 is CASSQAGRGAGNTIYF. Written as DNA, the CDR3 is TGCGCCAGCAGCCAAGCGGGGCGCGGGGCTGGAAACACCATATATTTT.

The chain employs TRBV5-1 and TRBJ2-7, with a tentative D call TRBD1 (6 bases). V lost 5 bases and J lost 2, with 14 bases in between. Looked up from germline, CDR1 is SGHRS and CDR2 is YFSETQ. This CDR3 is 14 amino acids long. The CDR3 is CASRQSQGPYEQYF. In DNA, the CDR3 is TGCGCCAGCAGACAATCACAGGGTCCCTACGAGCAGTACTTC.

A few counts support this clone. The J gene is TRBJ2-3, the V gene TRBV7-9; no firm D call. With 1 base removed from V and 2 bases from J, the gap between germline ends came to 16 bases. CDR1 and CDR2 from the germline V gene are SEHNR and FQNEAQ (reference sequence). The CDR3 length is 17 residues. The CDR3 loop is CASSLGSRPMNTDTQYF. CDR3 sequence (DNA): TGTGCCAGCAGCTTAGGCTCCCGGCCCATGAACACAGATACGCAGTATTTT.

The chain recombines TRBV27 with TRBJ2-1, with 9 nucleotides matching TRBD1. Germline V gives CDR1 MNHEY, CDR2 SMNVEV (reference sequence). This CDR3 region has 13 residues. V lost 6 bases, J lost 9 bases, and 6 bases stayed unmatched. CDR3 nucleotide sequence: TGTGCCAGCAGGCGGGGACAGGGCCTTGAGCAGTTCTTC. Its protein product is CASRRGQGLEQFF.

The chain is built from TRBV11-2 and TRBJ1-1; TRBD1 might be the D (5 bases). This CDR3 contains 16 residues. Germline CDR1 and CDR2: SGHAT and FQNNGV. V lost 5 bases and J 1 base, leaving 17 bases between the germline ends. CDR3 residues: CASSAHGRGRNTEAFF. CDR3 DNA: TGTGCCAGCAGCGCTCATGGGCGGGGGAGGAACACTGAAGCTTTCTTT.

The V call is TRBV19, the J call TRBJ1-5, with D maybe TRBD1 (6 bases). Per germline, CDR1 LNHDA and CDR2 SQIVND (reference sequence). CDR3 length equals 16 residues. V lost 7 bases to trimming and J lost 0 bases, with 16 bases between them. As DNA, the CDR3 is TGTGCCAGTACCGAAAGGGGGGCCCATAGCAATCAGCCCCAGCATTTT. Encoded protein: CASTERGAHSNQPQHF.

Written as DNA, the CDR3 is TGTGCCTGGAGTGAGGGGACAGTTTCCAATCAGCCCCAGCATTTT. Translation: CAWSEGTVSNQPQHF. This chain connects TRBV30 to TRBJ1-5; 7 positions agree with TRBD1. The trim removed 1 base at V and 3 bases at J, leaving 6 bases unmatched. The CDR3 runs to 15 residues. Germline CDR1 GTSNPN, CDR2 SVGIG (reference sequence).

The V call is TRBV28, the J call TRBJ2-1; tentative D call: TRBD2 (7 bases). In germline, CDR1 is MDHEN, CDR2 SYDVKM. The ends were cut back, 8 bases at V and 10 bases at J, with 24 bases in the middle. This CDR3 comprises 15 residues. Here the CDR3 reads CASGGLGTTGLEQFF. Written as DNA, the CDR3 is TGTGCCAGCGGGGGCCTAGGGACTACTGGCCTCGAGCAGTTCTTC. The entire variable domain, with the rest obtained from reference TRBV28 and TRBJ2-1, is as follows: DVKVTQSSRYLVKRTGEKVFLECVQDMDHENMFWYRQDPGLGLRLIYFSYDVKMKEKGDIPEGYSVSREKKERFSLILESASTNQTSMYLCASGGLGTTGLEQFFGPGTRLTVL.

This clone has a single count. The genes are TRBV14 and TRBJ2-3; D not certain. Trimming removed 1 base at V and 8 bases at J, with 10 bases between. Germline V gene lookup returns CDR1 SGHDN and CDR2 FVKESK. The CDR3 spans 13 residues. DNA for the CDR3: TGTGCCAGCAGCCAAGGGGGTTTAACTACGCAGTATTTT. It is translated as CASSQGGLTTQYF.

This chain links TRBV11-2 with TRBJ1-4; D is undetermined. The V gene's germline CDR1 is SGHAT and CDR2 FQNNGV. CDR3 length: 14 amino acids. The ends were cut back, 1 base at V and 5 bases at J, with 8 bases in the middle. The CDR3 coding sequence is TGTGCCAGCAGCTTAGGGACGCCGAATGAAAAACTGTTTTTT. Encoded protein: CASSLGTPNEKLFF. Full variable domain (outside the CDR3, taken from reference TRBV11-2 and TRBJ1-4): EAGVAQSPRYKIIEKRQSVAFWCNPISGHATLYWYQQILGQGPKLLIQFQNNGVVDDSQLPKDRFSAERLKGVDSTLKIQPAKLEDSAVYLCASSLGTPNEKLFFGSGTQLSVL.

The V gene is TRBV2, the J gene TRBJ1-1, with 7 bases fitting TRBD1. This CDR3 is built from 15 residues. Germline V gene data show CDR1 as SNHLY and CDR2 as FYNNEI. Germline trimming cut 6 bases from V and 3 bases from J; bases unmatched to any gene: 10. The CDR3: CASRGTEPSDTEAFF. CDR3 nucleotides: TGTGCCAGCAGAGGGACAGAGCCTTCGGACACTGAAGCTTTCTTT.

The chain combines TRBV15 with TRBJ2-6; no reliable D call. V was cut by 5 bases and J by 0 bases, with 2 bases left in between. Germline V CDR1 and CDR2: LNHNV, YYDKDF (reference sequence). This CDR3 has 13 amino acids. The CDR3 region is CATSLSGANVLTF. The CDR3 DNA follows: TGTGCCACCAGCCTCTCTGGGGCCAACGTCCTGACTTTC. Using reference TRBV15 and TRBJ2-6 for the parts outside the CDR3, the full variable domain is DAMVIQNPRYQVTQFGKPVTLSCSQTLNHNVMYWYQQKSSQAPKLLFHYYDKDFNNEADTPDNFQSRRPNTSFCFLDIRSPGLGDTAMYLCATSLSGANVLTFGAGSRLTVL.

The V gene is TRBV25-1, the J gene TRBJ1-1, with no clear D. V lost 1 base, J lost 5 bases, and 14 bases lay in between. The germline CDR1 and CDR2 sequences are MGHDK and SYGVNS. The CDR3 has 15 residues. The CDR3 nucleotides are TGTGCCAGCAGTGAATTAGGTGAAGGAAGAACTGAAGCTTTCTTT. Translated: CASSELGEGRTEAFF.

The chain recombines TRBV27 with TRBJ1-6; D ambiguous. The germline CDR1 and CDR2 sequences are MNHEY and SMNVEV (reference sequence). V lost 1 base to trimming and J lost 4 bases, with 11 bases between them. This CDR3 comprises 16 residues. DNA of the CDR3: TGTGCCAGCAGTTTATACGCGGCCTCGTATAATTCACCCCTCCACTTT. Encoded protein: CASSLYAASYNSPLHF.

V is TRBV4-1 and J is TRBJ2-3; 13 nucleotides agree with TRBD2. Germline-derived CDR1 and CDR2 are MGHRA and YSYEKL. Trimming removed 1 base from V and 3 bases from J; junction bases left unmatched: 10. This CDR3 has 19 residues. The CDR3: CASSQVQTSGRARTDTQYF. The CDR3 region has the DNA TGCGCCAGCAGCCAAGTACAAACTAGCGGGAGGGCCAGGACAGATACGCAGTATTTT.

The chain links TRBV5-6 to TRBJ1-1; 9 nucleotides match TRBD1. This CDR3 has 16 residues. The V gene end was trimmed by 2 bases and the J gene end by 1 base; junction bases not matched to a gene: 6. Germline CDR1 is SGHDT and CDR2 is YYEEEE. CDR3 residues: CASSFLNRGPNTEAFF. The CDR3 DNA reads as TGTGCCAGCAGCTTTTTGAACAGGGGGCCGAACACTGAAGCTTTCTTT.